The sequence of this TCR beta chain was determined in a study of spatial heterogeneity in lung cancer (dated by TCRdb to between 2018 and 2021). Concerning the study at large: Beta-chain transcripts were consistently detected in greater numbers than alpha-chain transcripts, which likely reflected higher beta-chain transcript abundance. Nonsynonymous mutation counts, determined by whole-exome sequencing of tumor tissue, were related to features of the TCR repertoire. In the raw uncorrected reads, each unique combination of TCR and UMI appeared on average more than ten times. The study quantitatively compared TCR alpha and beta repertoires across multiple tumor regions, matched nontumor lung and blood in non-small cell lung cancer. Both alpha and beta chains were TCR-sequenced in samples taken at surgery, namely 220 tumor regions, 62 to 65 matched nontumor lung samples and about 54 PBMC samples. The paper as a whole reports these results and caveats: Ubiquitous expanded tumor TCRs were found in blood more often at tumor resection than at routine follow-up. Confirming at a functional level the hypothesis that regional TCRs recognize regional mutations was considered to require additional single-cell paired TCR alpha and beta sequencing.

The label giving this sample's time point can be read as: sample taken at primary tumor resection. Whole RNA extracted from tumor and nontumor lung tissue, or from cryopreserved PBMC samples, was used for TCR sequencing without cell sorting. The donors were some 76 patients from the lung TRACERx cohort who had early-stage, untreated non-small cell lung cancer. Only patients with enough RNA available from two or more tumor regions were chosen for TCR sequencing. The V end gives up 3 bases and the J end 5 bases, leaving 5 bases in the junction not matched to a gene. Inclusive of the bounding cysteine and phenylalanine, the CDR3 is 14 residues long. Of all the DNA, just the CDR3 is kept, 42 bases in frame from base 1. CDR1 and CDR2 (MNHEY, SVGAGI) derive from the germline V gene. Library preparation was by 5' RACE. The run used a NextSeq 500. The TCR library protocol attached a unique molecular identifier to each TCR cDNA molecule to allow correction of PCR and sequencing errors. As for the authors' bioinformatics: TCR identification, UMI-based error correction and CDR3 extraction were all carried out with Decombinator tools. Expanded TCRs were defined as those above a frequency of 2 per 1,000, corresponding to the top 1% of the tumor frequency distribution. Rényi diversity was computed with the R vegan package after subsampling each repertoire 100 times to 5,000 TCRs. CDR3 similarity networks were built from amino acid triplet string-kernel similarity, with CDR3s being connected when pairwise similarity was above 0.82. TCRdb applied fastp at Q25 and MiXCR to the public reads, then kept only in-frame beta chains. Merged by CDR3 protein, the rows form single entries marked with the most common genes and DNA. It is TCRdb's table, rather than the study itself, that gives the V and J calls and clone size. The sample table records 82,000 or so distinct CDR3 sequences; around 13% of these occur just once. 4.6% of the sample goes to the ten largest clones.

This clonotype has only a few counts. Its antigen has not been determined. No much larger clone exists at a distance of one base, and base qualities are not known. The V and J segments used are TRBV6-5 and TRBJ2-5; TRBD1 lines up with 8 middle nucleotides. Sample: PBMCs, taken at surgery. This TCR derives from a male donor with early-stage non-small cell lung cancer. The CDR3 here reads CASSYLRGRETQYF. In nucleotides, the sequence is TGTGCCAGCAGTTATCTCAGGGGGCGCGAGACCCAGTACTTC.